This T cell receptor (beta chain) was documented in a study of T cell responses to AZD1222 COVID-19 vaccine. General study points: Spike-specific TCR breadth rose after two AZD1222 doses, and depth rose as well. Of the AZD1222 recipients, only 5 to 7 were seropositive at baseline. The donors showed a predominance of white British ancestry and of females, with possible underestimation of clonal diversity.

As regards this clone: Its antigen is currently unknown.

The CDR3 is 12 residues long. In germline, CDR1 is LNHDA, CDR2 SQIVND (reference sequence). Trimming stripped 5 bases from V and 13 bases from J, with 12 bases between. The method was immunoSEQ multiplex PCR; TCRdb's version includes in-frame clones alone and lacks a portion of them. The sample contains around 89,000 clones, approximately 91% of which appear only once. The starting material was peripheral blood, obtained 28 days after the second AZD1222 dose. The J gene is TRBJ1-6, the V gene TRBV19; D is ambiguous. The origin of this receptor is an adult who received the AZD1222 COVID-19 vaccine. In DNA, the CDR3 is TGTGCCAGTAGTTTCGGGTCGGCTCCCCTCCACTTT. Its translation is CASSFGSAPLHF.